This T cell receptor beta chain stems from a study of brain T cells in children with intractable seizures. V lost 6 bases and J lost 2, with 7 bases in between. There are 13 residues in the CDR3. CDR1 and CDR2 from the germline V gene are MNHEY and SVGAGI. TCRdb's copy holds only in-frame clones and misses some; the assay was immunoSEQ multiplex PCR. The table has around 41,000 clones, about 93% seen once. Study-wide findings and caveats: Viral specificity was inferred only from CDR3 similarity; HCMV serostatus was unknown.

The sequenced cases were selected for having the highest brain T cell transcript signatures. At least one anti-epileptic drug was given before surgery. The table lists this clone with a few counts. The antigen is unknown. The starting material was peripheral blood, obtained at surgery. The sequence was obtained from a girl aged 2-10 years with tuberous sclerosis and intractable seizures. The rearrangement uses TRBV6-5 and TRBJ2-2; no clear D. In DNA, the CDR3 is TGTGCCAGCAGGGCGGTCAACACCGGGGAGCTGTTTTTT. This sequence encodes CASRAVNTGELFF.